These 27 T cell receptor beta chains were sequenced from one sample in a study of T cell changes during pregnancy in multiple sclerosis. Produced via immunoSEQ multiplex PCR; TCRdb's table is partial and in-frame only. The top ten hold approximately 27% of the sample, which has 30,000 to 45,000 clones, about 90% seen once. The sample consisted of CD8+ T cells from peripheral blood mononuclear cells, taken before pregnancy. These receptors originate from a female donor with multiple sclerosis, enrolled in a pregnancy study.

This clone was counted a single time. CDR3 residues: CASSLRGGASGRKGDEQFF. The CDR3 bases are TGTGCCAGCAGCTTAAGAGGGGGGGCTAGCGGGAGGAAGGGTGATGAGCAGTTCTTC. This chain connects TRBV7-2 to TRBJ2-1, with 11 bases that match TRBD2. Looked up from germline, CDR1 is SGHTA and CDR2 is FQGNSA. V shed 2 bases, J shed 8 bases, and the junction held 17 bases outside the gene matches. This CDR3 spans 19 amino acids.

The CDR3 DNA sequence: TGTGCCAGCAGTTTCCCAGGAGGGACAGGGATTTCCGGGGAGCTGTTTTTT. Its translation is CASSFPGGTGISGELFF. The rearrangement links TRBV28 to TRBJ2-2; 9 bases line up with TRBD1. This CDR3 contains 17 residues. The ends lost 3 bases at V and 6 bases at J; junction bases unmatched: 11. Germline loops: CDR1 MDHEN, CDR2 SYDVKM.

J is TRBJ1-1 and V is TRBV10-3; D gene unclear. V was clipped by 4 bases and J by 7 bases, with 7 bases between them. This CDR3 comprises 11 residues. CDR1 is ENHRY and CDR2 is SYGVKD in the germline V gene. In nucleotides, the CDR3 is TGTGCCATCAGTGCGCGGAATGAAGCTTTCTTT. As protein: CAISARNEAFF.

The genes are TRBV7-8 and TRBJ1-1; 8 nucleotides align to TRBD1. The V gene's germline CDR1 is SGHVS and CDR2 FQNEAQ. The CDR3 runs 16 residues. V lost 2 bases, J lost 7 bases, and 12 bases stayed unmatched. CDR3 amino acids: CASSLSPAGGGGEAFF. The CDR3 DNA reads TGTGCCAGCAGCTTAAGTCCCGCAGGGGGCGGAGGTGAAGCTTTCTTT.

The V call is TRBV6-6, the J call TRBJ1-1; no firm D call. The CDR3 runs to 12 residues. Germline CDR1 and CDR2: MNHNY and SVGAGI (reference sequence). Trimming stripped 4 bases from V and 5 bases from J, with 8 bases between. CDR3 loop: CASSWRETEAFF. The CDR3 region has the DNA TGTGCCAGCAGTTGGCGGGAAACTGAAGCTTTCTTT.

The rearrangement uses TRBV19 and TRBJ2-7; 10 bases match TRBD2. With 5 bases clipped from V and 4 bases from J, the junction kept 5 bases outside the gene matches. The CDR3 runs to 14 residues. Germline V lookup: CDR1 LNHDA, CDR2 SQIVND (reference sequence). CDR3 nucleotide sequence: TGTGCCAGTAGTCCCCGGACTAGCGGTTACGAGCAGTACTTC. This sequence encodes CASSPRTSGYEQYF.

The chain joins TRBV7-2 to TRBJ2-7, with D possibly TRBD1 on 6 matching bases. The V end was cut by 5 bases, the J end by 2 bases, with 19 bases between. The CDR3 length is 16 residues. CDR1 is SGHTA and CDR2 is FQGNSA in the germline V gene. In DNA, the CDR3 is TGTGCCAGCAGCCCTAACGACAGGCGGGTAGCCTACGAGCAGTACTTC. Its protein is CASSPNDRRVAYEQYF.

CDR3 loop: CAWKTGAGYPYEQYF. CDR3 DNA sequence: TGTGCCTGGAAAACAGGGGCAGGGTACCCCTACGAGCAGTACTTC. This chain uses TRBV30 with TRBJ2-7; the match to TRBD1 covers 7 bases. With 4 bases clipped from V and 2 bases from J, the junction kept 11 bases outside the gene matches. Per the germline V gene, CDR1 is GTSNPN and CDR2 is SVGIG (reference sequence). The CDR3 runs 15 residues.

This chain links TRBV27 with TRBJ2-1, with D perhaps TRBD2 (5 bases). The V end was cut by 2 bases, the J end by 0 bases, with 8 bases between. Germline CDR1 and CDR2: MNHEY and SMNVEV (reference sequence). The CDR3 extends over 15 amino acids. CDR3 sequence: CASSLGRASYNEQFF. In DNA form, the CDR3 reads TGTGCCAGCAGTTTAGGGCGGGCCTCCTACAATGAGCAGTTCTTC.

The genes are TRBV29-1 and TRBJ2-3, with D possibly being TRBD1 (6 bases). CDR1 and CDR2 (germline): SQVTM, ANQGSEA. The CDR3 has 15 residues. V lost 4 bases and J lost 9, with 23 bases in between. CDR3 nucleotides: TGCAGCGTTGGGACCCCCGGGACACCCCCCCGGACGCAGTATTTT. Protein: CSVGTPGTPPRTQYF.

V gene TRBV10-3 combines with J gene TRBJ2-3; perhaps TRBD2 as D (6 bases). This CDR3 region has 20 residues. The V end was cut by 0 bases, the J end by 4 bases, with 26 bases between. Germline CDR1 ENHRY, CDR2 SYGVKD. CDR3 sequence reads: CAISESRGTMTRLGSDTQYF. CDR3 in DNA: TGTGCCATCAGTGAGTCGAGAGGGACCATGACTAGATTAGGGTCAGATACGCAGTATTTT.

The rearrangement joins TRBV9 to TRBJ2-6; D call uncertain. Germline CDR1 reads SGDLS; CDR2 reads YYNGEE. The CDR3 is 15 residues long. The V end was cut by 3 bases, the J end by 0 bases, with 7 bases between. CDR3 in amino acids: CASSGYSSGANVLTF. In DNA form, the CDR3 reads TGTGCCAGCAGCGGCTACAGCTCTGGGGCCAACGTCCTGACTTTC.

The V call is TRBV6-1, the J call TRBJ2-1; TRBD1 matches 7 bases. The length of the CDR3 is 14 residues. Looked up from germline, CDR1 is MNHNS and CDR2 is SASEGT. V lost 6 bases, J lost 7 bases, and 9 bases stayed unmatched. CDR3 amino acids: CASRKGGAKNEQFF. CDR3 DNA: TGTGCCAGCAGGAAAGGGGGCGCAAAAAATGAGCAGTTCTTC.

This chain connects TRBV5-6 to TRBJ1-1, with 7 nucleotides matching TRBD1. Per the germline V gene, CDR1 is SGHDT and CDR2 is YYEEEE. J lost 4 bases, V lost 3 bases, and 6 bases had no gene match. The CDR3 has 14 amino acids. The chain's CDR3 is CASSSYRGGTEAFF. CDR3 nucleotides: TGTGCCAGCAGCTCTTACAGGGGTGGCACTGAAGCTTTCTTT.

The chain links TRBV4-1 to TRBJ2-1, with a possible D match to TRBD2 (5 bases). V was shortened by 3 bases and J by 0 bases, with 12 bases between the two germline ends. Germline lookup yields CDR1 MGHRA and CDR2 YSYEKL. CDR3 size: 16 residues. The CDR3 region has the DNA TGCGCCAGCAGCCACTCTAGGGAGAGCTCCTACAATGAGCAGTTCTTC. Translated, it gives CASSHSRESSYNEQFF.

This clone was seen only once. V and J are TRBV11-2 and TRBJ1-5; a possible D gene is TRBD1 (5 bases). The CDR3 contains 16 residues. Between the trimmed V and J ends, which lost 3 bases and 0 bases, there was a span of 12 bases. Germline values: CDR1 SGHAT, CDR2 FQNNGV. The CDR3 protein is CASSFVAGYSNQPQHF. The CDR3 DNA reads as TGTGCCAGCAGCTTTGTTGCAGGGTATAGCAATCAGCCCCAGCATTTT.

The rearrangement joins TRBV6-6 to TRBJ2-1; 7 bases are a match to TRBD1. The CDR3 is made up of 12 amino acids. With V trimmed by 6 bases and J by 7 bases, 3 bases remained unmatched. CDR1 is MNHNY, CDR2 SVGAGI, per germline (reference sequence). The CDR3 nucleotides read TGTGCCAGCAGAAGGGGGCTGAATGAGCAGTTCTTC. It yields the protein CASRRGLNEQFF.

DNA of the CDR3: TGTGCCAGCAGCCTTCAAGGGGGCCGGTGGTACGAGCAGTACTTC. Translation: CASSLQGGRWYEQYF. This chain joins TRBV14 and TRBJ2-7, with 7 bases matching TRBD1. With V trimmed by 4 bases and J by 4 bases, 10 bases remained unmatched. The CDR3 spans 15 residues. Germline V CDR1 and CDR2: SGHDN, FVKESK.

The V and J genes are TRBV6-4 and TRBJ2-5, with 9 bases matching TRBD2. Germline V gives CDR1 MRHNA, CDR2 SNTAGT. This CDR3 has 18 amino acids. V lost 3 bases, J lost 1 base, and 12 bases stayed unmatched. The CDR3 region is CASSEGREGGGPQETQYF. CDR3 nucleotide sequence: TGTGCCAGCAGTGAAGGGCGGGAGGGAGGAGGGCCCCAAGAGACCCAGTACTTC.

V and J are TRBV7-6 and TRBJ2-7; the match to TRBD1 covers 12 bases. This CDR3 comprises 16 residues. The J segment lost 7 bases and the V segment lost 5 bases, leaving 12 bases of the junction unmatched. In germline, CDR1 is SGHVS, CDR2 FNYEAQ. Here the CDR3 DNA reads TGTGCCAGCAGCGGGGACAGGGGGCGGCTCTTTGGGGAGCAGTACTTC. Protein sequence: CASSGDRGRLFGEQYF.

CDR3 in amino acids: CASKRGGTNEQFF. The CDR3 region has the DNA TGTGCCAGCAAAAGGGGGGGGACAAATGAGCAGTTCTTC. This chain joins TRBV25-1 and TRBJ2-1; D is possibly TRBD2 (7 bases). This CDR3 has 13 residues. V lost 7 bases, J lost 7 bases, and 14 bases lay in between. The germline V gene encodes CDR1 MGHDK and CDR2 SYGVNS.

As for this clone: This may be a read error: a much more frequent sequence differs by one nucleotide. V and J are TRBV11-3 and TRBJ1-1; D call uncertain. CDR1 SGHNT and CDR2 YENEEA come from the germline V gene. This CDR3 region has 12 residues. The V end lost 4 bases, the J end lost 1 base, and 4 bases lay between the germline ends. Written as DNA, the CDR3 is TGTGCCAGCAGCTCAGGGAACACTGAAGCTTTCTTT. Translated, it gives CASSSGNTEAFF.

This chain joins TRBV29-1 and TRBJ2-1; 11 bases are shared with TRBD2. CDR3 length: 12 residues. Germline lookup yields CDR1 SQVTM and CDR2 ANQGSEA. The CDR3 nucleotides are TGCAGTGGGACTAGCGGTCACAATGAGCAGTTCTTC. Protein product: CSGTSGHNEQFF.

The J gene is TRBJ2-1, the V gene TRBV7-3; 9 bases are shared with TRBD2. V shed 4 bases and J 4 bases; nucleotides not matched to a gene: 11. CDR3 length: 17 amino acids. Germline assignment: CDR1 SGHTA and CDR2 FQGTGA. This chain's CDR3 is CASSSSALAGPYNEQFF. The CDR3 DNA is TGTGCCAGCAGCTCGAGTGCACTAGCGGGCCCTTACAATGAGCAGTTCTTC.

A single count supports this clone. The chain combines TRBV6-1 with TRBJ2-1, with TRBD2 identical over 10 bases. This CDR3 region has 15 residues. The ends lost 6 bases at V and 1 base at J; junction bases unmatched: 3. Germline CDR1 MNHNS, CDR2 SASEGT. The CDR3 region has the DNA TGTGCCAGCAGCCAGCGGGGGGGGTCCTACAATGAGCAGTTCTTC. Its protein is CASSQRGGSYNEQFF.

The CDR3 sequence is CASSLNTGEQYF. The CDR3, as DNA: TGTGCCAGCAGCTTAAATACAGGGGAGCAGTACTTC. The chain recombines TRBV7-6 with TRBJ2-7, with D possibly being TRBD1 (6 bases). The CDR3 is 12 amino acids. V shed 2 bases and J shed 7 bases, with 9 bases lying between them. Germline CDR1 reads SGHVS; CDR2 reads FNYEAQ. The full variable domain, its missing parts supplied by reference TRBV7-6 and TRBJ2-7, is GAGVSQSPRYKVTKRGQDVALRCDPISGHVSLYWYRQALGQGPEFLTYFNYEAQQDKSGLPNDRFSAERPEGSISTLTIQRTEQRDSAMYRCASSLNTGEQYFGPGTRLTVT.

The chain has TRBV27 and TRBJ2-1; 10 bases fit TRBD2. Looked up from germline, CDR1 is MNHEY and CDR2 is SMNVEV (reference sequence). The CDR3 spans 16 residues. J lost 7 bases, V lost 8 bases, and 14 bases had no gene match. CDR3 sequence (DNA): TGTGCCAGCTCTAGTTGGGGGGTAGCGGGAGGAAATGAGCAGTTCTTC. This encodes CASSSWGVAGGNEQFF.